Listed below are T cell receptor beta chains from one sample, sequenced in a study of neoadjuvant anti-PD-1 for oral cavity cancer. TCRdb keeps only in-frame clones here, not all; method: immunoSEQ multiplex PCR. This sample has some 71,000 clones; over 70% occur once, and the top ten carry roughly 3.4%. Sample: PBMCs, taken before nivolumab (anti-PD-1) treatment. These receptors originate from a person aged 35-79 years with oral cavity squamous cell carcinoma. CDR3s include the opening cysteine and the closing phenylalanine or tryptophan. The D gene is left open where the match is weak. For some rows the clone size is stated as once, few or many, or as a class when expanded; others skip it.

TGTGCCAGCAGCGGTGGCAATCAGCCCCAGCATTTT	CASSGGNQPQHF	TRBV5-6	TRBJ1-5	-	-
TGTGCCACCAGCAGAGATATAGGGACTGGAAACACCATATATTTT	CATSRDIGTGNTIYF	TRBV15	TRBJ1-3	-	-
TGTGCCAGCCTTTCCGCGGGACAGGGCAACTACGAGCAGTACTTC	CASLSAGQGNYEQYF	TRBV28	TRBJ2-7	-	TRBD1
TGTGCCAGCAGCCCCCCCAGCGGGGGAATGGGAGATACGCAGTATTTT	CASSPPSGGMGDTQYF	TRBV5-4	TRBJ2-3	-	TRBD2
TGTGCCAGCAGCTCATATCGAGGGACAGGGAAGGGTAATGAGCAGTTCTTC	CASSSYRGTGKGNEQFF	TRBV11-2	TRBJ2-1	-	TRBD1
TGTGCCAGCAGCCGGACGGGGGGGGATGCGGATACGCAGTATTTT	CASSRTGGDADTQYF	TRBV4-2	TRBJ2-3	-	TRBD2
TGTGCCTGGAGTACGAGGGAATATCAGCCCCAGCATTTT	CAWSTREYQPQHF	TRBV30	TRBJ1-5	-	-
TGTGCCAGCAGCCCTGGGACAGGGGGTGGCACCGGGGAGCTGTTTTTT	CASSPGTGGGTGELFF	TRBV5-4	TRBJ2-2	-	TRBD1
TGTGCCAGCAGCTTGAATTTGGACACTGAAGCTTTCTTT	CASSLNLDTEAFF	TRBV5-4	TRBJ1-1	few	-
TGCGCCAGCAACGACAGGGACTATGGCTACACCTTC	CASNDRDYGYTF	TRBV10-2	TRBJ1-2	-	TRBD1
TGTGCCAGCAGCCAAGATCTCGGGGGTGGCTACACCTTC	CASSQDLGGGYTF	TRBV4-2	TRBJ1-2	-	-
TGTGCCAGCAGCCAAGGACAGGTCGCGGGAACCTACGAGCAGTACTTC	CASSQGQVAGTYEQYF	TRBV4-2	TRBJ2-7	-	-
TGTGCCAGCAGTGACCAGGGCGGGGGTTCCTACAATGAGCAGTTCTTC	CASSDQGGGSYNEQFF	TRBV6-4	TRBJ2-1	-	TRBD2
TGTGCCAGCACCCCAAGGAGCATCCAAGAGACCCAGTACTTC	CASTPRSIQETQYF	TRBV6-5	TRBJ2-5	-	-
TGTGCCAGCAGACAATTAGCGGGGGTCTCCTACGAGCAGTACTTC	CASRQLAGVSYEQYF	TRBV11-2	TRBJ2-7	-	TRBD2
TGTGCCAGCAGCATCGGGGGGCTTGAGGAAAAACTGTTTTTT	CASSIGGLEEKLFF	TRBV5-4	TRBJ1-4	-	-
TGCAGCGTTGAAATGTCTAGCGGGAGGGGTTTCTCCTACAATGAGCAGTTCTTC	CSVEMSSGRGFSYNEQFF	TRBV29-1	TRBJ2-1	-	TRBD2
TGTGCCAGCACCTTAACGGGACAGGGAGCCGAGCAGTACTTC	CASTLTGQGAEQYF	TRBV7-9	TRBJ2-7	-	TRBD1
TGTGCCAGCAGCGGCGGACTAGCGGTTTCCTACGAGCAGTACTTC	CASSGGLAVSYEQYF	TRBV7-9	TRBJ2-7	-	TRBD2
TGTGCCTGGAGTGTAATGACACCCGGGGAGCAGTACTTC	CAWSVMTPGEQYF	TRBV30	TRBJ2-7	-	-
TGTGCCAGTAGTATAGATAGGGCTAGCGGGGGAAACTACAATGAGCAGTTCTTC	CASSIDRASGGNYNEQFF	TRBV19	TRBJ2-1	-	TRBD2
TGTGCCAGCAGCTTATATGGGACATATAATTCACCCCTCCACTTT	CASSLYGTYNSPLHF	TRBV7-9	TRBJ1-6	few	-
TGCGCCAGCAGCTTGGCCGGCAGCAACACGAACACTGAAGCTTTCTTT	CASSLAGSNTNTEAFF	TRBV5-1	TRBJ1-1	once	-
TGTGCCAGTACCACTAGCGGGGGGACCTCCTACGAGCAGTACTTC	CASTTSGGTSYEQYF	TRBV19	TRBJ2-7	-	TRBD2
TGTGCCAGCAGTTACCAGGGGGCGGGCTATGGCTACACCTTC	CASSYQGAGYGYTF	TRBV6-5	TRBJ1-2	few	TRBD1
TGTGCCAGCAGCTTCAGGGGTGAGCAGTTCTTC	CASSFRGEQFF	TRBV7-9	TRBJ2-1	-	-
TGTGCCAGCAGTCCTCATGGGGACTACGAGCAGTACTTC	CASSPHGDYEQYF	TRBV6-1	TRBJ2-7	-	-
TGCGCCAGCAGCCAGACATCAGGGGTTGCTGGAAACACCATATATTTT	CASSQTSGVAGNTIYF	TRBV4-1	TRBJ1-3	-	-
TGTGCCAGCAGCCCCGGACTAGGCTTATACAATGAGCAGTTCTTC	CASSPGLGLYNEQFF	TRBV6-5	TRBJ2-1	-	TRBD2
TGTGCCAGCAGCTTAGTGGGGCGGGAGAGCAAAAGGGCTTTCTTT	CASSLVGRESKRAFF	TRBV11-2	TRBJ1-1	-	-
TGTGCCAGCAGCTTTCGACAGGGGGCGCGGGAGCAGTACTTC	CASSFRQGAREQYF	TRBV7-2	TRBJ2-7	-	TRBD1
TGCAGCGTCGGGACGGGACTAGGATACAATGAGCAGTTCTTC	CSVGTGLGYNEQFF	TRBV29-1	TRBJ2-1	-	TRBD2
TGTGCCTGGGGGGGGATTCTAGCGGGAGTCAATGAGCAGTTCTTC	CAWGGILAGVNEQFF	TRBV30	TRBJ2-1	-	TRBD2
TGTGCCAGCAGCCAATTGCGAGGGGGGCCCTCCACAGATACGCAGTATTTT	CASSQLRGGPSTDTQYF	TRBV5-6	TRBJ2-3	-	-
TGCGCCAGCAGCTTCGGCAGCTCTTTGGGGGCCAACGTCCTGACTTTC	CASSFGSSLGANVLTF	TRBV5-1	TRBJ2-6	-	-
TGTGCCTGGAGTGGATACAGTTTCGGCAATCAGCCCCAGCATTTT	CAWSGYSFGNQPQHF	TRBV30	TRBJ1-5	-	-
TGTGCCAGCAGCCCAGACAGCCTATCCTACAATGAGCAGTTCTTC	CASSPDSLSYNEQFF	TRBV11-2	TRBJ2-1	-	-
TGTGCCAGCAGCCAGGCGGACCCAGGGAGGGCCTCCTACGAGCAGTACTTC	CASSQADPGRASYEQYF	TRBV7-2	TRBJ2-7	once	TRBD2
TGCGCCAGCAGCTTGCCTACTGGGACTAGCGGAGGCACAGATACGCAGTATTTT	CASSLPTGTSGGTDTQYF	TRBV5-1	TRBJ2-3	-	TRBD2
TGTGCCAGCAGTGGTTATGGGGCCGAAGCTTTCTTT	CASSGYGAEAFF	TRBV2	TRBJ1-1	-	-
TGTGCCAGCAGCTTAATTAGCGGGAGTGGTGAGCAGTTCTTC	CASSLISGSGEQFF	TRBV7-9	TRBJ2-1	-	TRBD2
TGTGCCTGGAGTGTACTGCGGGGGCTGGGGCAGTATTTT	CAWSVLRGLGQYF	TRBV30	TRBJ2-3	-	-
TGTGCCAGCAGACGGGGACTAGCGGACAACAATGAGCAGTTCTTC	CASRRGLADNNEQFF	TRBV5-4	TRBJ2-1	-	TRBD2